This TCR beta chain was recovered during a study of shared clonotypes between healthy human individuals (dated by TCRdb to the early 2020s). About the study as a whole: The cohort comprised a couple of women and a few men aged 18 to 49 years. For each donor, CD4 naive and CD4 memory were each given three plates, CD8 naive was given two plates, and CD8 memory was given one plate. The study deeply sequenced blood TCR repertoires of about five healthy adults to estimate repertoire size and the extent of clonotype sharing between individuals. Libraries were prepared and TCR repertoires were sequenced by different laboratories using diverse techniques, in order to increase sequencing depth and limit assay-specific biases. Leukapheresis yielded between about 0.85 and 10 billion PBMCs per donor. The full study reports these points: About 4.5% of naive CD4, approximately 3.7% of naive CD8, approximately 2% of memory CD4, and roughly 0.4% of memory CD8 clonotypes were shared across a few donors. Only blood was sampled, and tissue TCR repertoires likely differ from those in blood. Even with the large sequencing depth, rarefaction of the sorted-subset datasets indicated that sequencing was incomplete. Naive subsets generally had larger estimated clonotype richness than memory subsets did. Clonotypes shared by all four sorted-subset donors showed higher generation probabilities than non-shared clonotypes. Pairwise subsampling indicated that sequencing depth was expected to affect the degree of clonotype sharing among donors. The small number of donors limited the genetic and exposure-history diversity represented.

TCR CDR3 regions were amplified from genomic DNA by multiplex PCR using the deep immunoSEQ assay. Extracted genomic DNA from each cell subset was spread evenly across all wells of several immunoSEQ 96-well plates, with each plate serving as a replicate. For sorted subsets, each replicate PCR was loaded with around 200 ng genomic DNA, equivalent to 30,000 or so T cell genomes. The purified libraries were quantified using a Qubit 3.0 fluorometer, sized with a Bioanalyzer 2100, and then quantified again using the KAPA Library Quantification kit. Every immunoSEQ 96-well plate was sequenced on a separate single-read 150-cycle Illumina NextSeq 550 flow cell. Under the source paper's analysis protocol: The immunoSEQ output contained only junctional sequences without quality scores, so filtering could not match that applied to full-length reads. To assign V/J genes and CDR3, sequences were annotated against IMGT germline references using PyIR, a Python wrapper for IgBLAST v1.9. Reads were removed for weak V/J assignments (E-value above 1e-6), missing CDR3, stop codons, out-of-frame junctions, or ambiguous translated residues. V3J clonotypes were defined as sequences sharing the same inferred V gene, J gene, and CDR3 amino acid sequence. Percentage overlap between repertoires was computed as shared unique clonotypes divided by the size of the smaller repertoire. Three approaches were used to assess repertoire richness: RTK rarefaction, the Chao1 estimator, and Recon v2.1 estimates of unobserved clonotypes. OLGA was used to compute generation probabilities for all TCRbeta clonotypes that the gDNA method yielded from a few donors. The immuneACCESS repertoire file appears here via TCRdb, limited to in-frame rearrangements. These files lack a portion of the clones; in checked studies, under half of the deficit traces to unresolved V genes, and the cause of the others is not known. V, J and clone size were drawn from that table, and D and trimming were deduced from the DNA. This sample lists about 2.3 million clones; just under 95% were detected once. The ten top clones hold around 0.35% of the sample.

The donors were healthy, HIV-negative adults with no recently reported acute infections or vaccinations. Every donor was a Caucasian adult residing in Nashville, Tennessee, USA. CD4+ T cells were enriched through magnetic negative selection, after which naive cells were positively selected on CD45RA and the remaining negative fraction served as the memory subset. Blood was obtained by leukapheresis, after which PBMCs were separated by Ficoll-Histopaque density gradient centrifugation and cryopreserved in liquid nitrogen vapor phase. Purity and quantity of every magnetically sorted T cell population were checked by analytical flow cytometry. Genomic DNA was isolated from each sorted fraction and quantified by UV absorbance on a Nanodrop 2000c. Note on this clone: No antigen is known for it. Base-call qualities are not available, and no considerably larger clone is one nucleotide away.

Via the germline V gene, CDR1 is ENHRY and CDR2 SYGVKD. After removal of 7 bases from V and 5 bases from J, the junction retains 22 bases not matched to a gene. From cysteine to phenylalanine, the CDR3 is 18 amino acids long. CDR3 DNA is the only sequence kept; it has 54 bases, read in frame from the first base. This clonotype originated in a man between 18 and 29 years old in good health. Some clones in this sample may be carry-over from other donors' samples. Specimen: naive CD4+ T cells from PBMCs. Interpreted using the paper, the cell subset or site label stands for: CD45RA+ positively selected. The rearranged chain carries TRBV10-3 and TRBJ2-5; 7 junctional bases match TRBD1. The DNA sequence follows: TGTGCCATCATTTCGACAGGGCGAATCTATGTAGGAAGGGAGACCCAGTACTTC. The translation is CAIISTGRIYVGRETQYF.